The present T cell receptor (beta chain) was sequenced within a study of cytomegalovirus exposure and HLA in healthy donors. Findings of the study overall: Rates of TCR association differed by HLA locus in a later analysis, with DRB1 highest and HLA-C lowest. Several of the most significant clusters appeared linked to common viral pathogens, based on a later analysis.

When sampled, the donors appeared nominally healthy, though they likely had unrecorded immune exposures. It was with 60 Vbeta and 13 Jbeta primers that the PCR ran. TCRdb's copy holds only in-frame clones and misses some; the assay was immunoSEQ multiplex PCR. The data hold approximately 200,000 clones, with 79% observed a single time. The CDR3 covers 16 residues. V dropped 1 base and J dropped 0 bases, with 11 bases sitting between them. Looked up from germline, CDR1 is LGHNA and CDR2 is YSLEER. To note about this clone: The target antigen is unknown.

The gene calls are TRBV4-3 and TRBJ2-3; D might be TRBD2 (6 bases). The TCR sequence derives from a girl aged 5-17 years in good health and CMV-seropositive. Sample: PBMCs. The CDR3 spells CASSQGLVLSTDTQYF. Here the CDR3 DNA reads TGCGCCAGCAGCCAAGGACTAGTTTTAAGCACAGATACGCAGTATTTT.